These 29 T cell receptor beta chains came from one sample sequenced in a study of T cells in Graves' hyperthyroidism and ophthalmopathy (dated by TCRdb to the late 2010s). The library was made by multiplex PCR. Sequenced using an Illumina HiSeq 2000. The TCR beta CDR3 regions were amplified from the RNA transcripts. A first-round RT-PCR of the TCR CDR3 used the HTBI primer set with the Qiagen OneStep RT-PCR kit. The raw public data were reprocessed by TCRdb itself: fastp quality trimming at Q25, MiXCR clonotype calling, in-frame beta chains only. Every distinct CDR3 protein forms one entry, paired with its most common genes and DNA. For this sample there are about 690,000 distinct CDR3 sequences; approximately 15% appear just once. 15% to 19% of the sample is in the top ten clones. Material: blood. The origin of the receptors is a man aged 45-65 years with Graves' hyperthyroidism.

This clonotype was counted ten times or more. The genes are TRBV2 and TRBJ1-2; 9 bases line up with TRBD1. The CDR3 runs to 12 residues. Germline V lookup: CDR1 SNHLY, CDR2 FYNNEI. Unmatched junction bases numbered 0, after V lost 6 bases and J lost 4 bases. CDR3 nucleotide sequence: TGTGCCAGCAGGGGACAGGGCTATGGCTACACCTTC. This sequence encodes CASRGQGYGYTF.

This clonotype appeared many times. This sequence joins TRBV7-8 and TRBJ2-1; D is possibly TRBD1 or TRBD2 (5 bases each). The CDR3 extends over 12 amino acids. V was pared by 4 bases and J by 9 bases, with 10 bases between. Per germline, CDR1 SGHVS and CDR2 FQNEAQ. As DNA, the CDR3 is TGTGCCAGCAGCTATACAGGACTTGAGCAGTTCTTC. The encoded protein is CASSYTGLEQFF.

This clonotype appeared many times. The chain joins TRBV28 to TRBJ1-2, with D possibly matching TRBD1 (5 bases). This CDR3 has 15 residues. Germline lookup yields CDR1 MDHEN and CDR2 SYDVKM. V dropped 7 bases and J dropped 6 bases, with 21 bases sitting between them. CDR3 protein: CASNLPGPGRDGYTF. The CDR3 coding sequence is TGTGCCAGCAACCTTCCGGGACCGGGACGCGATGGCTACACCTTC.

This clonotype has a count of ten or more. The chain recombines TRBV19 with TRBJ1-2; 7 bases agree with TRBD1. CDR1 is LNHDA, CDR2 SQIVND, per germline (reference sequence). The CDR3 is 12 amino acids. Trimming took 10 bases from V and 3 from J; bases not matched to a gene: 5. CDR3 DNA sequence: TGTGCCACTAGGACAGGCGACTATGGCTACACCTTC. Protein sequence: CATRTGDYGYTF.

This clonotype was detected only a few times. The CDR3 DNA is TGTGCCAGCAGCTCCCGAGGGGGAGGGCAAGAGACCCAGTACTTC. Encoded protein: CASSSRGGGQETQYF. This rearrangement joins TRBV28 to TRBJ2-5; TRBD2 is a possible D gene (7 bases). The CDR3 extends over 15 amino acids. With 6 bases removed from V and 2 bases from J, the gap between germline ends came to 16 bases. Germline CDR1 and CDR2: MDHEN and SYDVKM.

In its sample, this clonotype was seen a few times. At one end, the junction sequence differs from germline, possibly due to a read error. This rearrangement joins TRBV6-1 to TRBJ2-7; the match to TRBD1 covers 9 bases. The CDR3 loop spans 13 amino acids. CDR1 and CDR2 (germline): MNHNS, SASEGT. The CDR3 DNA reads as TGTGCCAGTAGTGGCGACAGGGGGATCGAGCAGTACTTC. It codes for CASSGDRGIEQYF.

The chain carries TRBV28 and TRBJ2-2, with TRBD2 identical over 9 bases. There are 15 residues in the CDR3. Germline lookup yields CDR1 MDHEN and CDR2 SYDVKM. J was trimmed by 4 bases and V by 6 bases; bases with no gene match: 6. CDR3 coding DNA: TGTGCCAGCAGACTAGCGGGCGAGCCCACCGGGGAGCTGTTTTTT. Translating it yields CASRLAGEPTGELFF.

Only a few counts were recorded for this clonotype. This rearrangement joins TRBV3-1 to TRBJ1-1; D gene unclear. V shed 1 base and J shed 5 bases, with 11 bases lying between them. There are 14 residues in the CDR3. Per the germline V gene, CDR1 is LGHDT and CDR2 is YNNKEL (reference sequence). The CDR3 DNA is TGTGCCAGCAGCCAAGCCGGGAGTGGGACTGAAGCTTTCTTT. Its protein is CASSQAGSGTEAFF.

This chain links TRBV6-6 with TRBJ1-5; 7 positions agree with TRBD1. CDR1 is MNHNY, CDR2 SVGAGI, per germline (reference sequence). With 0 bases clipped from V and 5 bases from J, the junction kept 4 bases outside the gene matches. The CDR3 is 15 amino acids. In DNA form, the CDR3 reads TGTGCCAGCAGTTACTCAAGGGACAGCTATCAGCCCCAGCATTTT. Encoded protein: CASSYSRDSYQPQHF.

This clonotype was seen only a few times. CDR3 DNA sequence: TGCAGTGCCGCGGACCCTCAGGGGCAAAATGAAAAACTGTTTTTT. It codes for CSAADPQGQNEKLFF. This rearrangement joins TRBV20-1 to TRBJ1-4; tentative D call: TRBD1 (6 bases). Deletions cut 6 bases from V and 5 bases from J, with 19 bases between. Germline CDR1 DFQATT, CDR2 SNEGSKA (reference sequence). This CDR3 has 15 amino acids.

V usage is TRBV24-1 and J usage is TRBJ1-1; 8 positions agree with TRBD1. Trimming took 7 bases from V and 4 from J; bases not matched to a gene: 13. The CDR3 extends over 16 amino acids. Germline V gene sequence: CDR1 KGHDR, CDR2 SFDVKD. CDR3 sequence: CATRGWAGGRSTEAFF. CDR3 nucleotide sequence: TGTGCCACCAGGGGCTGGGCAGGGGGCCGTAGCACTGAAGCTTTCTTT.

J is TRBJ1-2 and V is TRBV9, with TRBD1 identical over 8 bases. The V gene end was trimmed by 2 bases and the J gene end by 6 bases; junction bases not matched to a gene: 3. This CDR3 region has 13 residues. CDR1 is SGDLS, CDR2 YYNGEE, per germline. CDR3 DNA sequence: TGTGCCAGCAGCGTGACAGGGGAGAATGGCTACACCTTC. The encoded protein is CASSVTGENGYTF.

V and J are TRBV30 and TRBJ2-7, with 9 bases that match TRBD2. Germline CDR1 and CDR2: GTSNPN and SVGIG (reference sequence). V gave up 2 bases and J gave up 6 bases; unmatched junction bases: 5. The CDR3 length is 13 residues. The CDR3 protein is CAWSTREGLEQYF. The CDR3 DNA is TGTGCCTGGAGTACGCGGGAGGGCCTCGAGCAGTACTTC.

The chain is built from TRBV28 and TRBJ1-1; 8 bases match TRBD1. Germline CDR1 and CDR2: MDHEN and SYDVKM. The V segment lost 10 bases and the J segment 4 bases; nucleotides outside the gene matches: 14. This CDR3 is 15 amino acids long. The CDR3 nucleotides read TGTGCCACCTCGGGTCCGGGACAGGTTATCACTGAAGCTTTCTTT. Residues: CATSGPGQVITEAFF.

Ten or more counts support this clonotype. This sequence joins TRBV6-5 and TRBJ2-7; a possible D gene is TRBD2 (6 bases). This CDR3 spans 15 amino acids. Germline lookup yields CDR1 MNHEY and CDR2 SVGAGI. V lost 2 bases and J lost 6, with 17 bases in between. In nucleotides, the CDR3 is TGTGCCAGCAGTTACAGGGCAGGAGGGCAGTCCGAGCAGTACTTC. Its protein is CASSYRAGGQSEQYF.

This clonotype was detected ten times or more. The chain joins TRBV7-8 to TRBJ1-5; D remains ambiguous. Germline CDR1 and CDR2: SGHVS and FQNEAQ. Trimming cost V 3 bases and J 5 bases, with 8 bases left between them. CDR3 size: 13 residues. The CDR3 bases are TGTGCCAGCAGCTTCGGCATCGATCAGCCCCAGCATTTT. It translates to CASSFGIDQPQHF.

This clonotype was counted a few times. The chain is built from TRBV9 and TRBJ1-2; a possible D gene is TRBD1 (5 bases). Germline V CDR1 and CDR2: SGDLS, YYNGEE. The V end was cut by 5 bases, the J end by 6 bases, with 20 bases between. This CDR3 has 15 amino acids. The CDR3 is CASSSTSETVDGYTF. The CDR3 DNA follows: TGTGCCAGCAGTTCCACCTCCGAGACAGTCGATGGCTACACCTTC.

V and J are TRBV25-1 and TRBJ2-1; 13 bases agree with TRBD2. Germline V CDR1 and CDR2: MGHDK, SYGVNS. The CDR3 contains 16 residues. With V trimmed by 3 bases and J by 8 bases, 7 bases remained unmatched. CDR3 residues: CASSDPGTSGTDEQFF. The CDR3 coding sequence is TGTGCCAGCAGTGATCCCGGGACTAGCGGGACAGATGAGCAGTTCTTC.

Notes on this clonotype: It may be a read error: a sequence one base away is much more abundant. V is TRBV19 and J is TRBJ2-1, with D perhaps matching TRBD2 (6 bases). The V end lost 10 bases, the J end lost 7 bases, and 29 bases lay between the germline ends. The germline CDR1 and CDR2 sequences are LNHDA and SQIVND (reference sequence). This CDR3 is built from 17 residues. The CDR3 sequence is CANHSTVAVGGWNEQFF. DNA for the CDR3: TGTGCCAACCACTCAACCGTGGCAGTCGGGGGTTGGAATGAGCAGTTCTTC. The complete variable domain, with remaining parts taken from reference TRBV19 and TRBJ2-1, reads DGGITQSPKYLFRKEGQNVTLSCEQNLNHDAMYWYRQDPGQGLRLIYYSQIVNDFQKGDIAEGYSVSREKKESFPLTVTSAQKNPTAFYLCANHSTVAVGGWNEQFFGPGTRLTVL.

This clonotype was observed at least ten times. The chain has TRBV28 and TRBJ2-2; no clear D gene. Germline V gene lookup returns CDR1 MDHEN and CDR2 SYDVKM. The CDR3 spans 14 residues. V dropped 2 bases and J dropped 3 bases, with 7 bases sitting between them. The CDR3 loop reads CASSLKVDTGELFF. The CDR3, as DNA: TGTGCCAGCAGTTTAAAGGTTGACACCGGGGAGCTGTTTTTT.

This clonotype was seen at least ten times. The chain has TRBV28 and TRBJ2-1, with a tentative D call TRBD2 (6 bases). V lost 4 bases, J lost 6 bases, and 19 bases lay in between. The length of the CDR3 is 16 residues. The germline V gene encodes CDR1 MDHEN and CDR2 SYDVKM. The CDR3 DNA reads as TGTGCCAGCAGTTCCCCCTTGGGAAGGGGAGGCAATGAGCAGTTCTTC. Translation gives CASSSPLGRGGNEQFF.

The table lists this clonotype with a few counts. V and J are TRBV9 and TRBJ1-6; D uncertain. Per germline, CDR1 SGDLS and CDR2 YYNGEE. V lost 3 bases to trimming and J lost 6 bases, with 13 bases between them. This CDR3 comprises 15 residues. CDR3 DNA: TGTGCCAGCAGCGCCCGAAGGATGGCTAATTCACCCCTCCACTTT. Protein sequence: CASSARRMANSPLHF.

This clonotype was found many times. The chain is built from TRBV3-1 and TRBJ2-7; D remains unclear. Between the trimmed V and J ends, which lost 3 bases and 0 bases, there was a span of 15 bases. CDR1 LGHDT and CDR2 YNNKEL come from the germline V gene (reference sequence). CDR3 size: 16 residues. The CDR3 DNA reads TGTGCCAGCAGCCACGCCGTCAGCGTGTACTCCTACGAGCAGTACTTC. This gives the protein CASSHAVSVYSYEQYF.

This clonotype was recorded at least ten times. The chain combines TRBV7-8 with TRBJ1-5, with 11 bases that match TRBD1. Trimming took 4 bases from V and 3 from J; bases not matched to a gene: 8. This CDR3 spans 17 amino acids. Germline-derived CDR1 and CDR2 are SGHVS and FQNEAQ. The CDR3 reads CASSSRTGGRNNQPQHF. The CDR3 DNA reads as TGTGCCAGCAGCTCTCGGACAGGGGGCCGTAACAATCAGCCCCAGCATTTT.

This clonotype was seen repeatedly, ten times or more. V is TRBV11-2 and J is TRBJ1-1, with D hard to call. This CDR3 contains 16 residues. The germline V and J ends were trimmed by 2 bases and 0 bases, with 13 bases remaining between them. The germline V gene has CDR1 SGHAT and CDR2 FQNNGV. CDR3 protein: CASSLYVRGMNTEAFF. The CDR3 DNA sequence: TGTGCCAGCAGCTTATACGTCCGGGGAATGAACACTGAAGCTTTCTTT.

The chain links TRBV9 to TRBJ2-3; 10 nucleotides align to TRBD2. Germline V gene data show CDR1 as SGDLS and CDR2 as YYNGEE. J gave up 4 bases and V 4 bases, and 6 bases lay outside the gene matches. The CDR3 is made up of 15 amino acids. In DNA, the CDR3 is TGTGCCAGCAGCCCCGTAGCGGGAGGTCCAGATACGCAGTATTTT. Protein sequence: CASSPVAGGPDTQYF. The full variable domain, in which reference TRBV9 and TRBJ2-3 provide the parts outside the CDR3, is DSGVTQTPKHLITATGQRVTLRCSPRSGDLSVYWYQQSLDQGLQFLIQYYNGEERAKGNILERFSAQQFPDLHSELNLSSLELGDSALYFCASSPVAGGPDTQYFGPGTRLTVL.

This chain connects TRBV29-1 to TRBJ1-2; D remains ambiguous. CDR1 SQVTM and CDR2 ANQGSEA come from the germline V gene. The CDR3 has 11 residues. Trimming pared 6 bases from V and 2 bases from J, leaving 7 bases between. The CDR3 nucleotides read TGCAGCGTCTCGGACAACTATGGCTACACCTTC. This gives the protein CSVSDNYGYTF.

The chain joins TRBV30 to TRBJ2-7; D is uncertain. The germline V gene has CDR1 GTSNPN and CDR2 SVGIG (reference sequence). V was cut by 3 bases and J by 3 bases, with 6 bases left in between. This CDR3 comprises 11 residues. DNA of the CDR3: TGTGCCTGGAGAGTCCTCTACGAGCAGTACTTC. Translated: CAWRVLYEQYF.

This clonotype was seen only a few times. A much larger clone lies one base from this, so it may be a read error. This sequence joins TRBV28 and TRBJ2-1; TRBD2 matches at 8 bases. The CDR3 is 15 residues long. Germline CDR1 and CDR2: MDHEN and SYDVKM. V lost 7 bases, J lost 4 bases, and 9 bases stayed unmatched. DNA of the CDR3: TGTGCCAGCAATTCCCTCAGCGGGAGTTACAATGAGCAGTTCTTC. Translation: CASNSLSGSYNEQFF.